These T cell receptor beta chains were read from a single sample in a study of shared clonotypes between healthy human individuals. TCRdb's copy holds only in-frame clones and misses some; the assay was immunoSEQ multiplex PCR. Counted here are 2,500,000 or so clones, more than 85% occurring once; the ten biggest clones make up around 0.37%. Sequencing was done on a sample of naive CD4+ T cells from PBMCs. The origin of the receptors is a man younger than 35 in good health. Some clones in this sample may be carry-over from other donors' samples. Both conserved end residues are part of each CDR3. Fields, in order: J gene, D gene, clone size, V gene, CDR3 protein, CDR3 DNA. D genes are given only for firm matches. Clone size is given for some rows only: seen once, a few or many times, or a class if the clone is expanded.

j_call: TRBJ2-7
d_call: .
clone_size: .
v_call: TRBV7-2
cdr3_aa: CASSLRSEETYEQYF
cdr3_nt: TGTGCCAGCAGCCTTCGGTCGGAGGAAACCTACGAGCAGTACTTC

j_call: TRBJ1-1
d_call: .
clone_size: .
v_call: TRBV19
cdr3_aa: CASSTTAKAFF
cdr3_nt: TGTGCCAGTAGTACGACAGCTAAAGCTTTCTTT

j_call: TRBJ2-7
d_call: .
clone_size: .
v_call: TRBV7-9
cdr3_aa: CASSLGGQSDYEQYF
cdr3_nt: TGTGCCAGCAGCTTAGGGGGGCAGTCGGACTACGAGCAGTACTTC

j_call: TRBJ1-2
d_call: TRBD1
clone_size: .
v_call: TRBV5-1
cdr3_aa: CASSLEGTGYGYTF
cdr3_nt: TGCGCCAGCAGCTTGGAGGGGACAGGGTATGGCTACACCTTC

j_call: TRBJ1-4
d_call: .
clone_size: .
v_call: TRBV7-2
cdr3_aa: CASSLWSGDEKLFF
cdr3_nt: TGTGCCAGCAGCTTATGGTCAGGGGATGAAAAACTGTTTTTT

j_call: TRBJ2-7
d_call: .
clone_size: .
v_call: TRBV7-9
cdr3_aa: CASTWRPGSYEQYF
cdr3_nt: TGTGCCAGCACTTGGCGGCCCGGCTCCTACGAGCAGTACTTC

j_call: TRBJ2-1
d_call: TRBD2
clone_size: .
v_call: TRBV9
cdr3_aa: CASSARLAGDNEQFF
cdr3_nt: TGTGCCAGCAGCGCCCGACTAGCGGGAGACAATGAGCAGTTCTTC

j_call: TRBJ2-1
d_call: .
clone_size: .
v_call: TRBV5-4
cdr3_aa: CASSLPGNEQFF
cdr3_nt: TGTGCCAGCAGCTTGCCGGGCAATGAGCAGTTCTTC

j_call: TRBJ2-3
d_call: TRBD2
clone_size: .
v_call: TRBV9
cdr3_aa: CASSGRLAESTDTQYF
cdr3_nt: TGTGCCAGCAGCGGGAGACTAGCGGAAAGCACAGATACGCAGTATTTT

j_call: TRBJ2-1
d_call: TRBD2
clone_size: once
v_call: TRBV11-2
cdr3_aa: CASSRSLAGGPRPYNEQFF
cdr3_nt: TGTGCCAGCAGCCGATCTCTAGCGGGAGGGCCCCGGCCTTACAATGAGCAGTTCTTC

j_call: TRBJ2-2
d_call: TRBD2
clone_size: .
v_call: TRBV15
cdr3_aa: CATSRELAGNTGELFF
cdr3_nt: TGTGCCACCAGCAGAGAACTAGCGGGAAACACCGGGGAGCTGTTTTTT

j_call: TRBJ1-5
d_call: .
clone_size: .
v_call: TRBV15
cdr3_aa: CATSRDPQRRGSGNQPQHF
cdr3_nt: TGTGCCACCAGCAGAGATCCCCAGCGGAGGGGGTCGGGCAATCAGCCCCAGCATTTT

j_call: TRBJ1-2
d_call: .
clone_size: .
v_call: TRBV25-1
cdr3_aa: CASSVGNYGYTF
cdr3_nt: TGTGCCAGCAGTGTCGGAAACTATGGCTACACCTTC

j_call: TRBJ1-5
d_call: TRBD1
clone_size: .
v_call: TRBV2
cdr3_aa: CASSRETGERQPQHF
cdr3_nt: TGTGCCAGCAGTCGAGAGACAGGGGAGAGGCAGCCCCAGCATTTT

j_call: TRBJ1-3
d_call: .
clone_size: .
v_call: TRBV2
cdr3_aa: CASSGWVLAGNTIYF
cdr3_nt: TGTGCCAGCAGTGGGTGGGTTTTGGCTGGAAACACCATATATTTT

j_call: TRBJ1-3
d_call: .
clone_size: .
v_call: TRBV7-9
cdr3_aa: CASSLEAGNTIYF
cdr3_nt: TGTGCCAGCAGCTTAGAAGCTGGAAACACCATATATTTT

j_call: TRBJ2-2
d_call: TRBD2
clone_size: once
v_call: TRBV4-1
cdr3_aa: CASSQDGLAGQTGELFF
cdr3_nt: TGCGCCAGCAGCCAAGACGGGCTAGCGGGACAAACCGGGGAGCTGTTTTTT

j_call: TRBJ2-5
d_call: .
clone_size: .
v_call: TRBV2
cdr3_aa: CASWDGKETQYF
cdr3_nt: TGTGCCAGCTGGGACGGGAAGGAGACCCAGTACTTC

j_call: TRBJ1-3
d_call: .
clone_size: .
v_call: TRBV7-2
cdr3_aa: CASSSRSMTGNTIYF
cdr3_nt: TGTGCCAGCAGCTCCCGATCAATGACGGGAAACACCATATATTTT

j_call: TRBJ1-2
d_call: .
clone_size: .
v_call: TRBV7-8
cdr3_aa: CASSLEGLGLRAYGYTF
cdr3_nt: TGTGCCAGCAGCTTAGAGGGGTTGGGGTTGCGGGCGTATGGCTACACCTTC

j_call: TRBJ2-1
d_call: .
clone_size: .
v_call: TRBV7-2
cdr3_aa: CASSLVRSNEQFF
cdr3_nt: TGTGCCAGCAGCTTAGTTCGGAGCAATGAGCAGTTCTTC

j_call: TRBJ2-3
d_call: .
clone_size: .
v_call: TRBV18
cdr3_aa: CASSPLGRGDTQYF
cdr3_nt: TGTGCCAGCTCACCACTAGGGCGCGGAGATACGCAGTATTTT

j_call: TRBJ2-7
d_call: .
clone_size: .
v_call: TRBV28
cdr3_aa: CASSSAGPRDYEQYF
cdr3_nt: TGTGCCAGCAGTTCGGCGGGGCCTAGGGACTACGAGCAGTACTTC

j_call: TRBJ2-3
d_call: .
clone_size: once
v_call: TRBV5-6
cdr3_aa: CASSLVSDTQYF
cdr3_nt: TGTGCCAGCAGCTTGGTTTCGGATACGCAGTATTTT

j_call: TRBJ1-6
d_call: .
clone_size: .
v_call: TRBV4-1
cdr3_aa: CASSRKGGESSPLHF
cdr3_nt: TGCGCCAGCAGCCGGAAGGGGGGCGAGTCTTCACCCCTCCACTTT

j_call: TRBJ1-5
d_call: .
clone_size: .
v_call: TRBV4-1
cdr3_aa: CASSQLPPGLPNQPQHF
cdr3_nt: TGCGCCAGCAGCCAACTTCCCCCGGGGTTACCCAATCAGCCCCAGCATTTT

j_call: TRBJ2-3
d_call: .
clone_size: .
v_call: TRBV7-8
cdr3_aa: CASSLRPRDWRSTDTQYF
cdr3_nt: TGTGCCAGCAGCTTAAGGCCGAGGGACTGGCGTAGCACAGATACGCAGTATTTT

j_call: TRBJ1-2
d_call: .
clone_size: .
v_call: TRBV28
cdr3_aa: CASSLDRISGQGGYTF
cdr3_nt: TGTGCCAGCAGTTTAGACCGTATTTCGGGGCAGGGTGGCTACACCTTC

j_call: TRBJ2-3
d_call: .
clone_size: once
v_call: TRBV5-1
cdr3_aa: CASSSISTDTQYF
cdr3_nt: TGCGCCAGCAGCTCCATTTCCACAGATACGCAGTATTTT

j_call: TRBJ1-1
d_call: TRBD1
clone_size: .
v_call: TRBV6-1
cdr3_aa: CASSELRTGRLMNTEAFF
cdr3_nt: TGTGCCAGCAGTGAACTACGGACAGGGAGATTGATGAACACTGAAGCTTTCTTT

j_call: TRBJ2-1
d_call: TRBD2
clone_size: .
v_call: TRBV6-8
cdr3_aa: CASSYSGLAGIQSTYNEQFF
cdr3_nt: TGTGCCAGCAGTTACTCCGGACTAGCGGGAATTCAAAGTACCTACAATGAGCAGTTCTTC

j_call: TRBJ1-3
d_call: TRBD1
clone_size: .
v_call: TRBV6-5
cdr3_aa: CASSYTGAVSGNTIYF
cdr3_nt: TGTGCCAGCAGTTACACAGGGGCCGTCTCTGGAAACACCATATATTTT

j_call: TRBJ2-2
d_call: .
clone_size: .
v_call: TRBV9
cdr3_aa: CASSFSEPRNTGELFF
cdr3_nt: TGTGCCAGCAGCTTTTCTGAGCCTAGAAACACCGGGGAGCTGTTTTTT

j_call: TRBJ2-3
d_call: TRBD2
clone_size: .
v_call: TRBV4-1
cdr3_aa: CASSQELAGGADTQYF
cdr3_nt: TGCGCCAGCAGCCAAGAACTAGCGGGAGGAGCAGATACGCAGTATTTT

j_call: TRBJ2-3
d_call: TRBD2
clone_size: .
v_call: TRBV19
cdr3_aa: CASSRRLAGPTDTQYF
cdr3_nt: TGTGCCAGTAGTCGGAGACTAGCGGGTCCCACAGATACGCAGTATTTT

j_call: TRBJ1-5
d_call: .
clone_size: .
v_call: TRBV19
cdr3_aa: CASSPQGLPPQHF
cdr3_nt: TGTGCCAGTAGTCCTCAGGGGCTTCCGCCCCAGCATTTT

j_call: TRBJ2-5
d_call: TRBD2
clone_size: .
v_call: TRBV4-1
cdr3_aa: CASSPGTSGRAGETQYF
cdr3_nt: TGCGCCAGCAGCCCCGGGACTAGCGGGAGGGCCGGGGAGACCCAGTACTTC

j_call: TRBJ1-1
d_call: TRBD1
clone_size: .
v_call: TRBV27
cdr3_aa: CASSSQGGLGSTEAFF
cdr3_nt: TGTGCCAGCAGTTCACAGGGGGGATTAGGGAGCACTGAAGCTTTCTTT

j_call: TRBJ2-4
d_call: TRBD1
clone_size: .
v_call: TRBV4-1
cdr3_aa: CASSLYALPGQGINIQYF
cdr3_nt: TGCGCCAGCAGCTTATACGCGTTACCGGGACAGGGTATCAACATTCAGTACTTC

j_call: TRBJ2-5
d_call: .
clone_size: .
v_call: TRBV11-2
cdr3_aa: CASSGETQYF
cdr3_nt: TGTGCCAGCAGCGGGGAGACCCAGTACTTC

j_call: TRBJ1-2
d_call: TRBD1
clone_size: .
v_call: TRBV2
cdr3_aa: CASSTQGFSYGYTF
cdr3_nt: TGTGCCAGCAGCACACAGGGGTTCAGCTATGGCTACACCTTC

j_call: TRBJ1-1
d_call: .
clone_size: .
v_call: TRBV9
cdr3_aa: CASSVDSWNTEAFF
cdr3_nt: TGTGCCAGCAGCGTAGACTCTTGGAACACTGAAGCTTTCTTT

j_call: TRBJ2-1
d_call: TRBD1
clone_size: .
v_call: TRBV9
cdr3_aa: CASSSRTGDEQFF
cdr3_nt: TGTGCCAGCAGCTCGAGGACAGGGGACGAGCAGTTCTTC

j_call: TRBJ2-7
d_call: .
clone_size: .
v_call: TRBV10-3
cdr3_aa: CAIGRGESYEQYF
cdr3_nt: TGTGCCATCGGCAGGGGGGAATCCTACGAGCAGTACTTC

j_call: TRBJ1-3
d_call: .
clone_size: .
v_call: TRBV6-1
cdr3_aa: CASSEQWSSGNTIYF
cdr3_nt: TGTGCCAGCAGTGAACAGTGGAGCTCTGGAAACACCATATATTTT

j_call: TRBJ2-5
d_call: .
clone_size: .
v_call: TRBV7-6
cdr3_aa: CASSSQSGKSLWETQYF
cdr3_nt: TGTGCCAGCAGCTCGCAATCAGGGAAGTCATTGTGGGAGACCCAGTACTTC

j_call: TRBJ2-1
d_call: .
clone_size: .
v_call: TRBV6-1
cdr3_aa: CASSAPSSVQQFF
cdr3_nt: TGTGCCAGCAGTGCTCCTTCTTCCGTACAGCAGTTCTTC

j_call: TRBJ2-1
d_call: .
clone_size: .
v_call: TRBV27
cdr3_aa: CASSPVASYNEQFF
cdr3_nt: TGTGCCAGCAGTCCGGTGGCCTCCTACAATGAGCAGTTCTTC

j_call: TRBJ2-3
d_call: TRBD2
clone_size: .
v_call: TRBV4-1
cdr3_aa: CASSQTGTSGRTDTQYF
cdr3_nt: TGCGCCAGCAGCCAGACGGGGACTAGCGGGAGAACAGATACGCAGTATTTT

j_call: TRBJ2-7
d_call: .
clone_size: .
v_call: TRBV14
cdr3_aa: CASSLAGGYEQYF
cdr3_nt: TGTGCCAGCAGCCTTGCCGGCGGCTACGAGCAGTACTTC

j_call: TRBJ2-3
d_call: .
clone_size: .
v_call: TRBV4-1
cdr3_aa: CASSQHGVSTDTQYF
cdr3_nt: TGCGCCAGCAGCCAACACGGGGTTAGCACAGATACGCAGTATTTT

j_call: TRBJ1-2
d_call: .
clone_size: .
v_call: TRBV20-1
cdr3_aa: CSAPGNGYTF
cdr3_nt: TGCAGTGCCCCAGGGAATGGCTACACCTTC

j_call: TRBJ2-7
d_call: .
clone_size: once
v_call: TRBV6-5
cdr3_aa: CASRSISGSSYEQYF
cdr3_nt: TGTGCCAGCAGAAGTATTTCGGGGAGCTCCTACGAGCAGTACTTC

j_call: TRBJ2-3
d_call: .
clone_size: once
v_call: TRBV4-3
cdr3_aa: CASSHDQDTQYF
cdr3_nt: TGCGCCAGCAGCCACGACCAAGATACGCAGTATTTT

j_call: TRBJ2-1
d_call: TRBD2
clone_size: .
v_call: TRBV5-1
cdr3_aa: CASSLGLAGSYNEQFF
cdr3_nt: TGCGCCAGCAGCTTGGGGCTAGCGGGCTCCTACAATGAGCAGTTCTTC

j_call: TRBJ2-7
d_call: TRBD2
clone_size: .
v_call: TRBV7-9
cdr3_aa: CASSLVPGLAGVGEQYF
cdr3_nt: TGTGCCAGCAGCTTAGTACCGGGACTAGCGGGAGTTGGCGAGCAGTACTTC

j_call: TRBJ2-3
d_call: .
clone_size: .
v_call: TRBV27
cdr3_aa: CASSFNVRGFSTDTQYF
cdr3_nt: TGTGCCAGCAGTTTCAACGTAAGGGGATTTAGCACAGATACGCAGTATTTT

j_call: TRBJ2-4
d_call: .
clone_size: .
v_call: TRBV5-1
cdr3_aa: CASSPEAGINIQYF
cdr3_nt: TGCGCCAGCAGCCCGGAGGCGGGGATAAACATTCAGTACTTC

j_call: TRBJ1-2
d_call: .
clone_size: .
v_call: TRBV4-3
cdr3_aa: CASSQGRDNYGYTF
cdr3_nt: TGCGCCAGCAGCCAAGGACGGGATAACTATGGCTACACCTTC

j_call: TRBJ1-3
d_call: TRBD1
clone_size: .
v_call: TRBV5-6
cdr3_aa: CASSRDRGNTIYF
cdr3_nt: TGTGCCAGCAGCCGGGACAGAGGAAACACCATATATTTT